This T cell receptor (beta chain) was retrieved from a study of OX40 agonist ivuxolimab in advanced cancers. Study context: Ivuxolimab is an agonistic anti-OX40 (CD134) antibody, and patients were treated with it. Ivuxolimab, which patients received intravenously every 2 weeks, was dosed at 0.01 to 10 mg/kg.

Sampled blood was obtained at baseline, cycle 4 day 1, and cycle 7 day 1. Clones were sequenced by immunoSEQ multiplex PCR, and TCRdb holds only the in-frame ones, with some missing. This sample has under 85,000 clones; around 86% occur once, and the top ten carry 1.5% to 2%. V lost 5 bases, J lost 5 bases, and 12 bases lay in between. The CDR3 sequence is 13 residues long. Germline V gives CDR1 ENHRY, CDR2 SYGVKD. Study-level points and caveats: At 0.1 to 3.0 mg/kg, CD4+ and CD8+ blood T cells expanded clonally by week 6.

On this clone: What it binds is unknown.

The genes are TRBV10-3 and TRBJ2-5; possibly TRBD2 for D (6 bases). The sequenced sample was CD4+ or CD8+ T cells sorted from blood, obtained in a trial of the OX40 agonist ivuxolimab. The source of this sequence is an adult with an advanced solid tumor such as melanoma, head and neck, liver or kidney cancer. Here the CDR3 reads CAISPREKETQYF. Here the CDR3 DNA reads TGTGCCATCAGTCCCCGGGAGAAGGAGACCCAGTACTTC.